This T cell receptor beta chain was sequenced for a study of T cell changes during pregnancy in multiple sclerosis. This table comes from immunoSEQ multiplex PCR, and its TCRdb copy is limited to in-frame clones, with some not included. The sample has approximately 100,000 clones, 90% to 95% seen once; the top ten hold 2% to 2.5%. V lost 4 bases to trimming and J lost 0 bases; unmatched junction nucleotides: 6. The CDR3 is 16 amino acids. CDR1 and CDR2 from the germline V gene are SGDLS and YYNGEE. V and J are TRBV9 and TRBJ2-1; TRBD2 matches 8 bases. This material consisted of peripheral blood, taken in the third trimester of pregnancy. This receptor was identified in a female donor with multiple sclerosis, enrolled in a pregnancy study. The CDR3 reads CASSLGLANSYNEQFF. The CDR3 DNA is TGTGCCAGCAGCCTTGGACTAGCAAACTCCTACAATGAGCAGTTCTTC.